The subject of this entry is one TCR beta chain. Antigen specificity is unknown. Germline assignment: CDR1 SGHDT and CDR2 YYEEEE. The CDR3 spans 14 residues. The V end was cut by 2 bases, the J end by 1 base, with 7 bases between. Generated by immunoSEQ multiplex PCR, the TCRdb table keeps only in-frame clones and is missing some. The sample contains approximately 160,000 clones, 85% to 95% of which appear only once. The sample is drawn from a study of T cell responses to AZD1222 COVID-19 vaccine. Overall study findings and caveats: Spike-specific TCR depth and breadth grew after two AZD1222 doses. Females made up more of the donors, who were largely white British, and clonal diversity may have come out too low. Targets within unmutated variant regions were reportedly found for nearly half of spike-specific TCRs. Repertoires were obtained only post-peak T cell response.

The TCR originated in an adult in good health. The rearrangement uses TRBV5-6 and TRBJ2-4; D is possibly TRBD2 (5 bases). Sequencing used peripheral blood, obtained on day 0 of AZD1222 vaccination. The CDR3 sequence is CASSFGVAKNIQYF. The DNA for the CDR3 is TGTGCCAGCAGCTTCGGGGTTGCCAAAAACATTCAGTACTTC.